Listed here are 32 T cell receptor beta chains from one sample, sequenced in a study of T cell responses to AZD1222 COVID-19 vaccine. This table comes from immunoSEQ multiplex PCR, and its TCRdb copy is limited to in-frame clones, with some not included. The table has 200,000 or so clones, 85% to 95% seen once; the top ten hold 9.2%. Here the sequenced sample was peripheral blood, taken on day 0 of AZD1222 vaccination. All receptors come from an adult in good health.

J is TRBJ2-7 and V is TRBV28; D remains unclear. Trimming stripped 7 bases from V and 0 bases from J, with 16 bases between. This CDR3 is built from 15 residues. In germline, CDR1 is MDHEN, CDR2 SYDVKM. Here the CDR3 DNA reads TGTGCCAGCAACTATCGGGCCGTTAGCTCCTACGAGCAGTACTTC. Protein: CASNYRAVSSYEQYF.

The chain has TRBV12-3 or TRBV12-4 and TRBJ1-2, with D uncertain. This CDR3 has 13 amino acids. Trimming took off 4 bases at V and 5 bases at J, with 11 bases between the two ends. CDR3 in amino acids: CASSSTRPYGYTF. CDR3 DNA: TGTGCCAGCAGTTCGACACGACCTTATGGCTACACCTTC.

This chain connects TRBV28 to TRBJ1-1; no definite D call. The V gene's germline CDR1 is MDHEN and CDR2 SYDVKM. With 2 bases removed from V and 1 base from J, the gap between germline ends came to 2 bases. This CDR3 region has 12 residues. This CDR3 is CASSLRNTEAFF. Written as DNA, the CDR3 is TGTGCCAGCAGTTTACGGAACACTGAAGCTTTCTTT.

V is TRBV30 and J is TRBJ2-1; 8 bases align to TRBD2. J was trimmed by 2 bases and V by 3 bases; bases with no gene match: 3. Looked up from germline, CDR1 is GTSNPN and CDR2 is SVGIG (reference sequence). The CDR3 loop spans 14 amino acids. The CDR3 sequence: CAWRNSGAYNEQFF. The CDR3 coding sequence is TGTGCCTGGAGAAATAGCGGGGCCTACAATGAGCAGTTCTTC.

The V and J genes are TRBV28 and TRBJ2-2; unclear D gene. This CDR3 has 14 residues. The V end was cut by 3 bases, the J end by 9 bases, with 14 bases between. CDR1 is MDHEN, CDR2 SYDVKM, per germline. The CDR3 DNA is TGTGCCAGCAGTTTTTTCCGGGTCGGACGGGAGCTGTTTTTT. Residues: CASSFFRVGRELFF. Together with reference TRBV28 and TRBJ2-2, the CDR3 gives the full variable domain: DVKVTQSSRYLVKRTGEKVFLECVQDMDHENMFWYRQDPGLGLRLIYFSYDVKMKEKGDIPEGYSVSREKKERFSLILESASTNQTSMYLCASSFFRVGRELFFGEGSRLTVL.

This chain uses TRBV10-3 with TRBJ2-7, with 9 bases aligning to TRBD2. V lost 3 bases, J lost 1 base, and 7 bases stayed unmatched. CDR3 size: 16 residues. The germline CDR1 and CDR2 sequences are ENHRY and SYGVKD. In DNA, the CDR3 is TGTGCCATCAGTGACCGGCTAGCGGGAACTTCCTACGAGCAGTACTTC. It codes for CAISDRLAGTSYEQYF.

V and J are TRBV9 and TRBJ2-2; D might be TRBD1 (6 bases). Germline V lookup: CDR1 SGDLS, CDR2 YYNGEE. The CDR3 loop spans 14 amino acids. The V gene lost 4 bases and the J gene lost 7 bases, with 14 bases spanning the gap. CDR3 sequence: CASSPQQGFGELFF. The CDR3 DNA reads as TGTGCCAGCAGCCCACAACAGGGTTTCGGGGAGCTGTTTTTT.

This chain connects TRBV10-1 to TRBJ2-3, with 8 bases lining up with TRBD2. Germline V gene data show CDR1 as WNHNN and CDR2 as SYGVQD (reference sequence). After removal of 3 bases from V and 1 base from J, the junction contained 6 bases not matched to a gene. CDR3 size: 16 residues. The CDR3 sequence: CASSDWSSGRTDTQYF. DNA of the CDR3: TGCGCCAGCAGTGACTGGTCTAGCGGGCGCACAGATACGCAGTATTTT.

The chain employs TRBV7-9 and TRBJ2-5, with a tentative D call TRBD1 (5 bases). CDR1 and CDR2 (germline): SEHNR, FQNEAQ (reference sequence). V gave up 5 bases and J gave up 3 bases, with 19 bases separating them. This CDR3 is 16 amino acids long. In DNA form, the CDR3 reads TGTGCCAGCAGCGTAACCAGGGTTTCGGCCAAAGAGACCCAGTACTTC. Translation gives CASSVTRVSAKETQYF.

The genes are TRBV29-1 and TRBJ2-2, with D perhaps TRBD2 (5 bases). The CDR3 contains 12 residues. With 8 bases removed from V and 0 bases from J, the gap between germline ends came to 7 bases. Germline V gene data show CDR1 as SQVTM and CDR2 as ANQGSEA. CDR3 amino acids: CSTRTNTGELFF. CDR3 bases: TGCAGCACTAGAACGAACACCGGGGAGCTGTTTTTT.

In this sample, this clone turned up once. The chain recombines TRBV10-2 with TRBJ2-1, with 8 bases fitting TRBD1. V dropped 1 base and J dropped 3; count of bases not matched to a gene: 11. The CDR3 length is 18 residues. Germline V gives CDR1 WSHSY, CDR2 SAAADI. The CDR3 DNA sequence: TGCGCCAGCAGTGAGTTCAAGACAGGGGCTATTATCTACAATGAGCAGTTCTTC. It specifies CASSEFKTGAIIYNEQFF.

The J gene is TRBJ2-7, the V gene TRBV2; 7 bases align to TRBD1. This CDR3 spans 15 amino acids. Germline loops: CDR1 SNHLY, CDR2 FYNNEI. V lost 6 bases and J lost 3; bases outside the gene matches: 11. CDR3 loop: CASSNRDSLYYEQYF. The CDR3 region has the DNA TGTGCCAGCAGCAACCGGGACAGCCTATACTACGAGCAGTACTTC.

The chain recombines TRBV19 with TRBJ1-2; D is perhaps TRBD1 (5 bases). The germline gives CDR1 LNHDA, CDR2 SQIVND (reference sequence). V was shortened by 4 bases and J by 3 bases, with 15 bases between the two germline ends. The CDR3 is made up of 15 amino acids. Here the CDR3 reads CASSTYHGGDYGYTF. For the CDR3, the DNA is TGTGCCAGTAGTACGTACCACGGGGGTGACTATGGCTACACCTTC.

The chain links TRBV11-2 to TRBJ2-3; D may be TRBD1 (6 bases). Trimming took 0 bases from V and 0 from J, leaving 10 bases between them. There are 16 residues in the CDR3. Germline CDR1 SGHAT, CDR2 FQNNGV. CDR3 bases: TGTGCCAGCAGCTTAGATGGGGGACAAAGCACAGATACGCAGTATTTT. Translating it yields CASSLDGGQSTDTQYF.

The chain combines TRBV19 with TRBJ1-6; unclear D gene. V gave up 6 bases and J gave up 7 bases, with 19 bases separating them. Per germline, CDR1 LNHDA and CDR2 SQIVND (reference sequence). CDR3 length equals 16 residues. CDR3 DNA sequence: TGTGCCAGTAGCCCGACGGGTGGGCTACGGAATTCACCCCTCCACTTT. It yields the protein CASSPTGGLRNSPLHF.

This rearrangement joins TRBV10-3 to TRBJ2-7, with 10 bases fitting TRBD2. The ends lost 6 bases at V and 3 bases at J; junction bases unmatched: 5. The CDR3 is made up of 14 amino acids. Looked up from germline, CDR1 is ENHRY and CDR2 is SYGVKD. CDR3 residues: CAIRTGTSDYEQYF. The CDR3 DNA reads TGTGCCATCAGGACAGGGACTAGCGACTACGAGCAGTACTTC.

V usage is TRBV7-8 and J usage is TRBJ1-1, with unresolved D. The CDR3 totals 13 residues. Germline CDR1 reads SGHVS; CDR2 reads FQNEAQ. Trimming took 4 bases from V and 1 from J, leaving 7 bases between them. The CDR3 sequence: CASSSSSNTEAFF. The CDR3 nucleotides are TGTGCCAGCAGCTCGTCCTCGAACACTGAAGCTTTCTTT.

The CDR3: CASSLDGFNYGYTF. DNA of the CDR3: TGCGCCAGCAGCTTGGATGGGTTTAACTATGGCTACACCTTC. This chain links TRBV5-1 with TRBJ1-2, with D hard to call. Germline V CDR1 and CDR2: SGHRS, YFSETQ. The CDR3 length is 14 residues. The V end was cut by 0 bases, the J end by 1 base, with 7 bases between. The variable domain in full, completed from reference TRBV5-1 and TRBJ1-2, reads KAGVTQTPRYLIKTRGQQVTLSCSPISGHRSVSWYQQTPGQGLQFLFEYFSETQRNKGNFPGRFSGRQFSNSRSEMNVSTLELGDSALYLCASSLDGFNYGYTFGSGTRLTVV.

This chain links TRBV29-1 with TRBJ1-3; D is uncertain. The CDR3 sequence is 15 residues long. V was trimmed by 5 bases and J by 0 bases, leaving 14 bases between them. Germline-derived CDR1 and CDR2 are SQVTM and ANQGSEA. The CDR3 coding sequence is TGCAGCGTTTTACTACCGAGGAGCTCTGGAAACACCATATATTTT. Its translation is CSVLLPRSSGNTIYF. Based on the CDR3 plus reference TRBV29-1 and TRBJ1-3, the full variable domain is SAVISQKPSRDICQRGTSLTIQCQVDSQVTMMFWYRQQPGQSLTLIATANQGSEATYESGFVIDKFPISRPNLTFSTLTVSNMSPEDSSIYLCSVLLPRSSGNTIYFGEGSWLTVV.

The chain links TRBV27 to TRBJ1-5, with 7 bases identical to TRBD1. CDR3 length: 13 residues. The V and J ends lost 3 bases and 11 bases, in that order; junction bases with no gene match: 7. Germline lookup yields CDR1 MNHEY and CDR2 SMNVEV (reference sequence). Written as DNA, the CDR3 is TGTGCCAGCAGTTTTGGAGGGGGCTTGGCCCAGCATTTT. Residues: CASSFGGGLAQHF.

V and J are TRBV9 and TRBJ2-3; the D is unclear. The CDR3 length is 16 residues. The germline V gene encodes CDR1 SGDLS and CDR2 YYNGEE. The V end lost 0 bases, the J end lost 7 bases, and 18 bases lay between the germline ends. The CDR3 sequence: CASSVGASHTINTQYF. The CDR3 DNA reads TGTGCCAGCAGCGTAGGCGCCTCTCACACAATAAATACGCAGTATTTT. Drawing the rest from reference TRBV9 and TRBJ2-3, the complete variable domain is DSGVTQTPKHLITATGQRVTLRCSPRSGDLSVYWYQQSLDQGLQFLIQYYNGEERAKGNILERFSAQQFPDLHSELNLSSLELGDSALYFCASSVGASHTINTQYFGPGTRLTVL.

The chain uses TRBV4-2 and TRBJ2-7, with 13 nucleotides matching TRBD2. The trim removed 1 base at V and 5 bases at J, leaving 8 bases unmatched. Germline loops: CDR1 LGHNA, CDR2 YNFKEQ. The CDR3 consists of 17 residues. The CDR3 sequence is CASSQGLVGTSGNEQYF. CDR3 sequence (DNA): TGTGCCAGCAGCCAAGGACTGGTGGGGACTAGCGGGAACGAGCAGTACTTC.

The chain recombines TRBV28 with TRBJ1-6, with D tentatively TRBD1 (6 bases). With 8 bases removed from V and 6 bases from J, the gap between germline ends came to 14 bases. Germline V gene lookup returns CDR1 MDHEN and CDR2 SYDVKM. The CDR3 has 14 residues. CDR3 DNA: TGTGCCAGCGCGAAGGGGGGACCTAATTCACCCCTCCACTTT. Translating gives CASAKGGPNSPLHF.

The chain combines TRBV10-1 with TRBJ2-1; TRBD2 matches 7 bases. Germline V gene sequence: CDR1 WNHNN, CDR2 SYGVQD (reference sequence). Germline trimming cut 0 bases from V and 2 bases from J; bases unmatched to any gene: 4. The CDR3 runs 16 residues. The chain's CDR3 is CASSESLSGTYNEQFF. The CDR3 coding sequence is TGCGCCAGCAGTGAGTCGCTGAGCGGGACCTACAATGAGCAGTTCTTC.

The chain has TRBV7-3 and TRBJ2-1; D is ambiguous. Germline-derived CDR1 and CDR2 are SGHTA and FQGTGA. V was shortened by 2 bases and J by 2 bases, with 13 bases between the two germline ends. The CDR3 is made up of 16 amino acids. CDR3 coding DNA: TGTGCCAGCAGCTTACAGCCCCGTCGGCCCTACAATGAGCAGTTCTTC. Protein sequence: CASSLQPRRPYNEQFF.

This chain joins TRBV12-3 or TRBV12-4 and TRBJ1-5, with 7 nucleotides matching TRBD1. Trimming removed 7 bases from V and 6 bases from J; junction bases left unmatched: 6. The length of the CDR3 is 13 residues. The CDR3 loop is CASTQYRGQPQHF. The CDR3 nucleotides are TGTGCCAGCACCCAATACAGGGGTCAGCCCCAGCATTTT.

V usage is TRBV6-5 and J usage is TRBJ2-1, with TRBD2 identical over 8 bases. With V trimmed by 6 bases and J by 10 bases, 2 bases remained unmatched. The CDR3 length is 11 residues. The germline gives CDR1 MNHEY, CDR2 SVGAGI. The CDR3 DNA follows: TGTGCCAGCAGCGTAGCGGGAGAGCAGTTCTTC. Translation gives CASSVAGEQFF.

This clone was counted once. The chain uses TRBV6-6 and TRBJ2-1; 8 bases agree with TRBD1. V was clipped by 6 bases and J by 9 bases; unmatched bases: 10. The CDR3 loop spans 14 amino acids. The V gene's germline CDR1 is MNHNY and CDR2 SVGAGI (reference sequence). The CDR3 is CASRNRQGIAEQFF. The CDR3 nucleotides read TGTGCCAGCAGGAATAGACAGGGGATCGCTGAGCAGTTCTTC.

The chain couples TRBV24-1 to TRBJ1-5; D remains ambiguous. Per the germline V gene, CDR1 is KGHDR and CDR2 is SFDVKD. V was shortened by 3 bases and J by 1 base, with 15 bases between the two germline ends. This CDR3 is built from 17 residues. This CDR3 reads CATSDHLGGGSNQPQHF. The CDR3 nucleotides are TGTGCCACCAGTGATCACTTAGGCGGTGGGAGCAATCAGCCCCAGCATTTT.

The chain is built from TRBV28 and TRBJ2-1, with 14 bases fitting TRBD2. V lost 6 bases, J lost 10 bases, and 11 bases stayed unmatched. CDR1 is MDHEN and CDR2 is SYDVKM in the germline V gene. This CDR3 comprises 16 residues. The DNA for the CDR3 is TGTGCCAGCAGATCCTCGGGGACTAGCGGGAGTACCGAGCAGTTCTTC. Protein sequence: CASRSSGTSGSTEQFF.

The chain has TRBV28 and TRBJ2-5; 9 bases line up with TRBD1. The CDR3 spans 15 residues. CDR1 MDHEN and CDR2 SYDVKM come from the germline V gene. Germline trimming cut 6 bases from V and 2 bases from J; bases unmatched to any gene: 7. The CDR3 is CASRPDRGIQETQYF. Written as DNA, the CDR3 is TGTGCCAGCAGGCCTGACAGGGGGATTCAAGAGACCCAGTACTTC.

The rearrangement joins TRBV19 to TRBJ2-1; 14 positions agree with TRBD2. The CDR3 extends over 21 amino acids. The ends lost 5 bases at V and 2 bases at J; junction bases unmatched: 17. Germline loops: CDR1 LNHDA, CDR2 SQIVND (reference sequence). Here the CDR3 reads CASSPRARLAGGNDAYNEQFF. CDR3 sequence (DNA): TGTGCCAGTAGTCCAAGGGCCCGACTAGCGGGAGGGAATGATGCCTACAATGAGCAGTTCTTC.